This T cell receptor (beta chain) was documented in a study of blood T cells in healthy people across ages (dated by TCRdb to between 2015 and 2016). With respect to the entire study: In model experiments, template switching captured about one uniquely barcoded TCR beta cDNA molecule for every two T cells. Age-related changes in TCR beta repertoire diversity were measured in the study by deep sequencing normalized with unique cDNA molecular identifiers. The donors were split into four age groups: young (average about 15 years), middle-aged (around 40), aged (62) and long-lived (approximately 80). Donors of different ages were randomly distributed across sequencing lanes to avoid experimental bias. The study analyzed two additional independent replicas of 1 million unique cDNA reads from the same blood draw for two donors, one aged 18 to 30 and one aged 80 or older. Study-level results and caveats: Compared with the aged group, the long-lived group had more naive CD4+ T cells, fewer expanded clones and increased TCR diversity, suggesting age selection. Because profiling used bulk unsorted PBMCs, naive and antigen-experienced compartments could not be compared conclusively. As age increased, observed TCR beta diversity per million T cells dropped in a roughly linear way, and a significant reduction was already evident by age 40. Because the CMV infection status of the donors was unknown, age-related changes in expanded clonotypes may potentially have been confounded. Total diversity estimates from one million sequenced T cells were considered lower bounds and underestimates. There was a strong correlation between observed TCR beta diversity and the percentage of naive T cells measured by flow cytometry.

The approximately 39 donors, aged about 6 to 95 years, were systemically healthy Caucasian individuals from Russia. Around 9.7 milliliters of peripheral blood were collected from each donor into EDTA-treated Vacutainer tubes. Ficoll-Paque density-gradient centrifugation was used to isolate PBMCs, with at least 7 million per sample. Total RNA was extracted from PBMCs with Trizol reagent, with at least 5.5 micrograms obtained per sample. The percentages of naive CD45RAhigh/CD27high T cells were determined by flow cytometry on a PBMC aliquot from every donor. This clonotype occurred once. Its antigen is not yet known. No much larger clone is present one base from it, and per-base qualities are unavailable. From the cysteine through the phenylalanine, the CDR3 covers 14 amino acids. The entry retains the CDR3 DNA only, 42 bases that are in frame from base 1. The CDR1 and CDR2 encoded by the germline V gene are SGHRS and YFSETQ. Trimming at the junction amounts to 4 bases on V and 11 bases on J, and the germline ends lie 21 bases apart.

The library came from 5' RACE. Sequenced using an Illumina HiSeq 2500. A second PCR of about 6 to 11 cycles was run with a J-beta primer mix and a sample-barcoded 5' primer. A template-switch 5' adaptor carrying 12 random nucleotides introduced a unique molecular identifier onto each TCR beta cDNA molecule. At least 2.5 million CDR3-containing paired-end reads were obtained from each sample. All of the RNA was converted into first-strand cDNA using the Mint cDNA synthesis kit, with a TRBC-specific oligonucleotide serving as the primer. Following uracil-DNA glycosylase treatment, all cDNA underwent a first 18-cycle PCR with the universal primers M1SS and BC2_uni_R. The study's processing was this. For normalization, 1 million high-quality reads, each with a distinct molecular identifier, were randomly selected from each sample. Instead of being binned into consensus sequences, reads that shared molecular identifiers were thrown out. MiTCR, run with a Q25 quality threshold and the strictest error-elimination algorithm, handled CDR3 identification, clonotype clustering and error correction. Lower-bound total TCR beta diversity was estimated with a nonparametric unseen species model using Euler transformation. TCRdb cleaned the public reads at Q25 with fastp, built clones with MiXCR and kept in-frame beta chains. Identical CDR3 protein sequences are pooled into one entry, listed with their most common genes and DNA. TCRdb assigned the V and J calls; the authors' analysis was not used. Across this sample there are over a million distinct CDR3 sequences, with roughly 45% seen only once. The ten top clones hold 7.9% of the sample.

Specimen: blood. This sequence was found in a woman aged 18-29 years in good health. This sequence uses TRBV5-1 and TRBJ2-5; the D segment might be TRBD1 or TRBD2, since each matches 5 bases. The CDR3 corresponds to CASSALLGGNEQYF. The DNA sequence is TGCGCCAGCAGCGCCCTCCTTGGGGGAAATGAGCAGTACTTC.